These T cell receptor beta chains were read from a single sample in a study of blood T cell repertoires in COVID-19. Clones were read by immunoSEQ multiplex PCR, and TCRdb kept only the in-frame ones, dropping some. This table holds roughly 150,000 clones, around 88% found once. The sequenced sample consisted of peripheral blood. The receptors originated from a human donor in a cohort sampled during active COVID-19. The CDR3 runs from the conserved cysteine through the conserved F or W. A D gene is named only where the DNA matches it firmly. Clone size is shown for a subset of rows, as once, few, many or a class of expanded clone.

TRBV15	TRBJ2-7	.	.	CATSSGRVGLYEQYF	TGTGCCACCAGCTCAGGCCGCGTTGGACTCTACGAGCAGTACTTC
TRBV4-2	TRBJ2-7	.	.	CASSQPDRAGGEQYF	TGTGCCAGCAGCCAACCTGACAGGGCGGGGGGCGAGCAGTACTTC
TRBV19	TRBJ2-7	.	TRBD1	CASSWTGASEQYF	TGTGCCAGTAGTTGGACAGGGGCTAGTGAGCAGTACTTC
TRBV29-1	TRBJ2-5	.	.	CSVARGSLQETQYF	TGCAGCGTTGCTCGGGGAAGCCTCCAAGAGACCCAGTACTTC
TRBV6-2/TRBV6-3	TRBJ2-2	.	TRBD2	CASSYSRGGAGELFF	TGTGCCAGCAGTTACTCGCGGGGAGGGGCCGGGGAGCTGTTTTTT
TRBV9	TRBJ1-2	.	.	CASSASPGYGYTF	TGTGCCAGCAGCGCGAGCCCGGGGTATGGCTACACCTTC
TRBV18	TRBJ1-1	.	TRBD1	CASSPTPSTGANTEAFF	TGTGCCAGCTCACCTACCCCCTCGACAGGGGCGAACACTGAAGCTTTCTTT
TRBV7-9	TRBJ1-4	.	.	CASSLVTGTNEKLFF	TGTGCCAGCAGCTTAGTGACTGGAACTAATGAAAAACTGTTTTTT
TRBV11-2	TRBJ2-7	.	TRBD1	CASSPGTGSLEQYF	TGTGCCAGCAGCCCCGGGACAGGGTCTCTCGAGCAGTACTTC
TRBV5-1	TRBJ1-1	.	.	CASSLATGNTEAFF	TGCGCCAGCAGCTTGGCGACAGGGAACACTGAAGCTTTCTTT
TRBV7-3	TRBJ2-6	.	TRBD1	CASGVYRGHPLRGANVLTF	TGTGCCAGCGGGGTCTACAGGGGGCACCCACTGCGGGGGGCCAACGTCCTGACTTTC
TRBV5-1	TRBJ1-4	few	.	CASAGSPGEKLFF	TGCGCCAGCGCCGGGTCCCCGGGTGAAAAACTGTTTTTT
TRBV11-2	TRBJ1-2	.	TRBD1	CASSLDGQGGYGYTF	TGTGCCAGCAGCTTAGATGGACAGGGGGGCTATGGCTACACCTTC
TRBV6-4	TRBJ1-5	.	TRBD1	CASGGTGETPQHF	TGTGCCAGCGGGGGGACAGGGGAGACGCCCCAGCATTTT
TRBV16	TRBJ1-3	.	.	CASSQFSSGNTIYF	TGTGCCAGCAGCCAATTCTCGTCCGGAAACACCATATATTTT
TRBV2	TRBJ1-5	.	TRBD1	CASKWDRARQPQHF	TGTGCCAGCAAATGGGACAGGGCCAGGCAGCCCCAGCATTTT
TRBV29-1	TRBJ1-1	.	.	CSMQTGFMNTEAFF	TGCAGCATGCAGACAGGTTTCATGAACACTGAAGCTTTCTTT
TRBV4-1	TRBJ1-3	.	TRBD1	CASSQVVGTGLAGNTIYF	TGCGCCAGCAGCCAAGTAGTCGGGACAGGCCTGGCTGGAAACACCATATATTTT
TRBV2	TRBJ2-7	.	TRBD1	CASSANRGAYEQYF	TGTGCCAGCAGTGCCAACAGGGGGGCCTACGAGCAGTACTTC
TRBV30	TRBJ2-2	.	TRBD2	CAWSPGTSLSGELFF	TGTGCCTGGAGCCCCGGGACTAGTCTATCCGGGGAGCTGTTTTTT
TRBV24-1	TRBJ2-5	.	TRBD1	CATSDYPTGMETQYF	TGTGCCACCAGTGATTACCCGACAGGGATGGAGACCCAGTACTTC
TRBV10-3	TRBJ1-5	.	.	CAIRGHVNQPQHF	TGTGCCATCAGAGGACACGTCAATCAGCCCCAGCATTTT
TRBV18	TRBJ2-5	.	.	CASSPRQAETQYF	TGTGCCAGCTCACCAAGACAGGCTGAGACCCAGTACTTC
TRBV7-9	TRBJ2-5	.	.	CASSLRQNQETQYF	TGTGCCAGCAGCTTAAGACAGAACCAAGAGACCCAGTACTTC
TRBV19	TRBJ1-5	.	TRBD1	CASSKRQGSFDQPQHF	TGTGCCAGTAGTAAACGACAGGGGTCCTTTGATCAGCCCCAGCATTTT
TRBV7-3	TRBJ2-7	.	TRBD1	CASSLRQGNEQYF	TGTGCCAGCAGCCTTAGACAGGGAAACGAGCAGTACTTC
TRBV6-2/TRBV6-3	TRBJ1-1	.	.	CASSYREDTEAFF	TGTGCCAGCAGTTACCGTGAGGACACTGAAGCTTTCTTT
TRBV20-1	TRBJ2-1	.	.	CSASYLRVEQFF	TGCAGTGCTAGTTATCTTCGGGTTGAGCAGTTCTTC
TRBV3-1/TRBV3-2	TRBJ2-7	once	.	CASSYTQGNEQYF	TGTGCCAGCAGCTACACACAGGGTAATGAGCAGTACTTC
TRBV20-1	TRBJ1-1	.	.	CSGSRTEAFF	TGCAGTGGTAGTCGTACTGAAGCTTTCTTT
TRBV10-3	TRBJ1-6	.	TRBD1	CAIRGQPNSPLHF	TGTGCCATCAGGGGACAGCCAAATTCACCCCTCCACTTT
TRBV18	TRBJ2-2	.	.	CASSVQGSTGELFF	TGTGCCAGCTCCGTCCAGGGGTCGACCGGGGAGCTGTTTTTT
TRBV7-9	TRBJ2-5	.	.	CASSLTVQETQYF	TGTGCCAGCAGCTTAACAGTTCAAGAGACCCAGTACTTC
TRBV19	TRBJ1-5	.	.	CASSGQTLKQPQHF	TGTGCCAGTAGTGGACAGACCTTGAAGCAGCCCCAGCATTTT
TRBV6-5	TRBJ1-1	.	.	CASSYRTEAFF	TGTGCCAGCAGTTACCGCACTGAAGCTTTCTTT
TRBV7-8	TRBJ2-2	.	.	CASSLRQSKAVGELFF	TGTGCCAGCAGCTTAAGACAGTCTAAGGCAGTGGGGGAGCTGTTTTTT
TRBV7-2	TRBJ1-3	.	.	CASSLGAGNTIYF	TGTGCCAGCAGCTTAGGGGCCGGAAACACCATATATTTT
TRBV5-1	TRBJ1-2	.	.	CASSFPGVPNYGYTF	TGCGCCAGCAGCTTCCCGGGTGTCCCTAACTATGGCTACACCTTC
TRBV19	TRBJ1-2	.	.	CASSTPGVYGYTF	TGTGCCAGTAGTACCCCGGGAGTCTATGGCTACACCTTC
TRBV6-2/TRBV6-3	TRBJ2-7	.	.	CASSLRQMNSYEQYF	TGTGCCAGCAGCCTTAGACAGATGAATTCCTACGAGCAGTACTTC
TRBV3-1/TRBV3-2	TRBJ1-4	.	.	CASSQGEFLLNEKLFF	TGTGCCAGCAGCCAAGGAGAATTCCTCCTAAATGAAAAACTGTTTTTT
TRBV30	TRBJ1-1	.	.	CAFDGQRPEAFF	TGTGCCTTTGACGGACAGCGGCCTGAAGCTTTCTTT